This T cell receptor (beta chain) was sequenced during a study of blood T cell repertoires in COVID-19. Across the whole study: Acute-phase and convalescent COVID-19 samples originated in the United States, Italy and Spain. Sample material is recorded as cDNA or gDNA derived from T cells, B-cell-depleted T cells, or PBMCs.

As handled by the study authors: Cell counts per sample came from amplifying reference gene primers. Clones were sequenced by immunoSEQ multiplex PCR, and TCRdb holds only the in-frame ones, with some missing. V, J and clone size are taken as reported in that table, and D and trimming were inferred from the DNA itself. The sample yields 100,000 to 120,000 clones, 75% to 80% seen once. The clonotype originates from a woman aged 80 or older with active or convalescent COVID-19. The sequencing sample was made of peripheral blood.

CDR3 residues: CASSPRDFQETQYF. The CDR3 DNA sequence: TGTGCCAGCTCACCACGGGACTTCCAAGAGACCCAGTACTTC. This sequence joins TRBV18 and TRBJ2-5; tentatively, D is TRBD2 (6 bases). This CDR3 has 14 amino acids. Trimming removed 1 base at V and 1 base at J, with 7 bases between. Germline V gives CDR1 KGHSH, CDR2 LQKENI.